This T cell receptor (beta chain) stems from a study of blood T cell repertoires in COVID-19 (dated by TCRdb to the early 2020s). Turning to the overall study: Collaborator samples came from the United States, Italy and Spain and covered acute and convalescent phases of COVID-19. Where available, HLA class I and class II types were taken from metadata supplied by the sample provider and were not determined by assay-based typing. The repertoires were released in a freely available public database meant as a resource for research on the immune response to SARS-CoV-2. Samples were obtained from the ongoing ImmuneRACE study (first 160 participants) and from 1,254 subjects provided by 6 global collaborators. The dataset comprised deeply sampled blood TCRbeta repertoires from subjects exposed to, actively infected with, or recovered from COVID-19. The sample metadata nearly always contained a de-identified subject ID, COVID-19 status, age in years and sex. The material from the prospective study consisted of cDNA or gDNA derived from T cells, B-cell-depleted T cells, or PBMCs. Broader findings and caveats from the paper: How much clinical and demographic metadata was included differed by source and by participant, and the metadata was provided uncurated.

Reading from cysteine to phenylalanine, the CDR3 counts 18 amino acids. Only CDR3 DNA is held: 54 bases, read in frame from base 1. V lost 0 bases and J lost 0 bases, and the count of bases not matched to a germline gene is 7. From the germline V gene, CDR1 is SGHRS and CDR2 is YFSETQ. The immunoSEQ Assay, a bias-controlled multiplex PCR, was used to amplify TCRbeta CDR3 regions from genomic DNA. For the original study's pipeline: Nucleated cell counts per sample were estimated from amplification of reference gene primers within the assay. Sequence reads were collapsed and filtered to measure the absolute abundance of every unique TCRbeta CDR3 rearrangement. For each sample, productive Simpson clonality was calculated by taking the square root of Simpson's diversity index across productive rearrangements. Entries here come from immuneACCESS through TCRdb and include only in-frame sequences with V and J called. Some clones fail to appear in such tables; in the studies checked, an unresolved V gene covers under half of the shortfall, and the cause of the remainder is unknown. Clone size and V and J calls were adopted from that table, with D and trimming inferred from the DNA. The sample table contains 130,000 to 150,000 clones; only one count was recorded for 75% to 90% of them. Of the sample, about 5.1% falls within the top ten clones.

In regard to this clone: No antigen is known for it. No base quality values were provided; no much bigger clone lies one nucleotide off.

Collaborating institutions collected whole blood in K2EDTA tubes following their own protocols. For TCRbeta analysis, collaborator samples were shipped as frozen whole blood, as isolated PBMCs, or as DNA extracted from either sample type. This chain is built from TRBV5-1 and TRBJ1-3; 9 bases in between match TRBD1. The sequencing input was peripheral blood. This clonotype was obtained from a human donor in a cohort sampled during active COVID-19. The bases read TGCGCCAGCAGCTTGGAGGGGACAGGGCACCTCTCTGGAAACACCATATATTTT. It is translated as CASSLEGTGHLSGNTIYF. The entire variable domain, with the stretches around the CDR3 drawn from the reference TRBV5-1 and TRBJ1-3 proteins, is KAGVTQTPRYLIKTRGQQVTLSCSPISGHRSVSWYQQTPGQGLQFLFEYFSETQRNKGNFPGRFSGRQFSNSRSEMNVSTLELGDSALYLCASSLEGTGHLSGNTIYFGEGSWLTVV.